The present TCR beta chain was sequenced within a study of T-cell memory formation after mild COVID-19. TCRdb re-derived calls from the 5' RACE reads in MiXCR, one entry per CDR3 protein. The sample holds some 600,000 distinct CDR3 sequences; 15% to 20% are singletons and the top ten take about 7.5%. CDR1 SGHNT and CDR2 YYREEE come from the germline V gene (reference sequence). The CDR3 length is 12 residues. V dropped 1 base and J dropped 10 bases, with 9 bases sitting between them. Turning to this clonotype: The antigen remains unidentified.

Overall study findings and caveats: Day 15 to 85 contractors were CD4/CD8 balanced; later expanders leaned CD4+.

The chain recombines TRBV5-4 with TRBJ2-1; D may correspond to TRBD1 or TRBD2 (5 bases each). Material for sequencing was PBMCs or a T cell subset sorted from them (not recorded which). This sequence was found in an adult woman who had mild COVID-19 (a few samples of this study predate the infection). Cell type and time point are not known. Written as DNA, the CDR3 is TGTGCCAGCAGCTTGCCGAGGGACGAGCAGTTCTTC. Amino acid sequence: CASSLPRDEQFF.